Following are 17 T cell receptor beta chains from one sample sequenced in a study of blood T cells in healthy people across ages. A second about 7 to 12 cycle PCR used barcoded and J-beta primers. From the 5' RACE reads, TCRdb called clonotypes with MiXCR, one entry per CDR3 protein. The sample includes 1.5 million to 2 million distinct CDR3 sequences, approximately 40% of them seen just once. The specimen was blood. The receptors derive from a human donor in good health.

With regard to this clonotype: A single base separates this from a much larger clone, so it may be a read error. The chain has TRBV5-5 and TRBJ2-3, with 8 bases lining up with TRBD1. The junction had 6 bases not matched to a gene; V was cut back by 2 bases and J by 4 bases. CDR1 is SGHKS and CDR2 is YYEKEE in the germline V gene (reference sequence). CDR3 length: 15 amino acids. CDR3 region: CASSFWTGSPDTQYF. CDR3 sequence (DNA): TGTGCCAGCAGCTTCTGGACAGGGTCCCCAGATACGCAGTATTTT.

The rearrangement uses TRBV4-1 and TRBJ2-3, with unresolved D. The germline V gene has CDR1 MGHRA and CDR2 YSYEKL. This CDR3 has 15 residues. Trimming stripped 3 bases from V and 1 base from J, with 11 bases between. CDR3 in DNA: TGCGCCAGCAGCCATTCGGCGATTGGCACAGATACGCAGTATTTT. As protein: CASSHSAIGTDTQYF.

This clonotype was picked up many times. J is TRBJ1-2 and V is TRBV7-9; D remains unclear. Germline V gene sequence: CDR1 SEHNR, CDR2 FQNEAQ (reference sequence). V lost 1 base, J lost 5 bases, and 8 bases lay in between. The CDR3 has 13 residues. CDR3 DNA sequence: TGTGCCAGCAGCTTAGACAGCGATTATGGCTACACCTTC. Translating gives CASSLDSDYGYTF. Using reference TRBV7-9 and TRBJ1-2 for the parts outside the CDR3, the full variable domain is DTGVSQNPRHKITKRGQNVTFRCDPISEHNRLYWYRQTLGQGPEFLTYFQNEAQLEKSRLLSDRFSAERPKGSFSTLEIQRTEQGDSAMYLCASSLDSDYGYTFGSGTRLTVV.

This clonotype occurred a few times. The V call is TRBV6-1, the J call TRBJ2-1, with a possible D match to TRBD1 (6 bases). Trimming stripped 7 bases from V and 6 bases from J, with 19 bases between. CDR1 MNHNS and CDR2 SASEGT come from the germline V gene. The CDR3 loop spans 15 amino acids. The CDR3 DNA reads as TGTGCCAGCAACCCACAGGGCCCGTCCGTCAATGAGCAGTTCTTC. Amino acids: CASNPQGPSVNEQFF.

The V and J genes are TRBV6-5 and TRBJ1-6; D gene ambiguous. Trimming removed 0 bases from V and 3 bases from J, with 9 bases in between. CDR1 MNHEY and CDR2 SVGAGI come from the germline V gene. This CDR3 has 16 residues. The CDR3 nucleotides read TGTGCCAGCAGTTACTCGAGACTAGGCTATAATTCACCCCTCCACTTT. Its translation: CASSYSRLGYNSPLHF.

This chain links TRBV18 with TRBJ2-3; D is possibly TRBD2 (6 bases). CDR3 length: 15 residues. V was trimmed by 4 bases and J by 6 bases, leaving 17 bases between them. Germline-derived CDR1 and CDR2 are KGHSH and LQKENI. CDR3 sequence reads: CASSLSGLSSDTQYF. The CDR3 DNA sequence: TGTGCCAGCTCACTATCGGGACTCTCTTCCGATACGCAGTATTTT.

The CDR3 DNA is TGCAGTGCCGCAGACACGGCGACCTACGAGCAGTACTTC. Protein product: CSAADTATYEQYF. This sequence joins TRBV20-1 and TRBJ2-7; no definite D call. This CDR3 is 13 amino acids long. Germline loops: CDR1 DFQATT, CDR2 SNEGSKA (reference sequence). V dropped 6 bases and J dropped 2 bases, with 14 bases sitting between them.

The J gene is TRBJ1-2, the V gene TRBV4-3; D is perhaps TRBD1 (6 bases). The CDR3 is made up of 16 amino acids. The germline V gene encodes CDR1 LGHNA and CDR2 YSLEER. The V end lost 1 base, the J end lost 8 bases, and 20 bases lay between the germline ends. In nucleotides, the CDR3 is TGCGCCAGCAGCCAAGCCCATACACAGGGTTATTGGGGCTACACCTTC. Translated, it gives CASSQAHTQGYWGYTF.

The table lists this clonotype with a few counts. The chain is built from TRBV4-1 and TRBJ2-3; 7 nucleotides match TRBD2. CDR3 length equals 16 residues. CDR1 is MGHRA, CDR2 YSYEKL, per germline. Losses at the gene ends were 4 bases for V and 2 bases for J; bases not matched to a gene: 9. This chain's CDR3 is CASSLHPSGNTDTQYF. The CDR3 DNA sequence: TGCGCCAGCAGCCTCCATCCTAGCGGAAACACAGATACGCAGTATTTT.

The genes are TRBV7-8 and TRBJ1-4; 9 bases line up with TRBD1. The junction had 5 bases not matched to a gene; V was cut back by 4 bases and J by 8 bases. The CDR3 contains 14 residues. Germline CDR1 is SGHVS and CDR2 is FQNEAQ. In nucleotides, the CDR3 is TGTGCCAGCAGCTGGGACAGGGCAGGAGAAAAACTGTTTTTT. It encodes CASSWDRAGEKLFF.

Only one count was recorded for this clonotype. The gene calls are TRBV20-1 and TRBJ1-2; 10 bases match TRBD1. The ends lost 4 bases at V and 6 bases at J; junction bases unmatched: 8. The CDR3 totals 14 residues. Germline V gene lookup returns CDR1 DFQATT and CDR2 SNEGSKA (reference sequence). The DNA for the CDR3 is TGCAGTGCTAATGACAGGGGGCTCGATGATGGCTACACCTTC. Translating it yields CSANDRGLDDGYTF.

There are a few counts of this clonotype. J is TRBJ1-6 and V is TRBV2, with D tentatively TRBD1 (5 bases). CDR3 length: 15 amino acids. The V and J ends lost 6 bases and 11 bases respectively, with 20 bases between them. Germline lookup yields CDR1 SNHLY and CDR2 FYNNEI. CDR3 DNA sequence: TGTGCCAGCAGAGACCACTCAGGGCCCTGGCCACCCCTCCACTTT. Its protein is CASRDHSGPWPPLHF.

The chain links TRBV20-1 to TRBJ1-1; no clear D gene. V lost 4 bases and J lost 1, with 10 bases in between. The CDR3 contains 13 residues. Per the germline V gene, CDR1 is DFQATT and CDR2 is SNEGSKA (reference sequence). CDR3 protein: CSANPRTNTEAFF. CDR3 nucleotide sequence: TGCAGTGCTAACCCACGAACGAACACTGAAGCTTTCTTT.

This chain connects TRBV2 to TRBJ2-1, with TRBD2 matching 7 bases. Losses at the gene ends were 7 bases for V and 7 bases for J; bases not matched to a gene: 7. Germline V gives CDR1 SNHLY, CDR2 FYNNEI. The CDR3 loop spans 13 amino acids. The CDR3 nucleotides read TGTGCCAGCACCGGAGGGAGGGCTAATGAGCAGTTCTTC. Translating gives CASTGGRANEQFF.

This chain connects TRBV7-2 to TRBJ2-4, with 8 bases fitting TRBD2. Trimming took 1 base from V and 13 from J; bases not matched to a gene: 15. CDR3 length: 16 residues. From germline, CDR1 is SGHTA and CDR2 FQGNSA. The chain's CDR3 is CASSLGGTRIYNEQYF. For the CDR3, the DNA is TGTGCCAGCAGCTTAGGTGGGACTAGAATCTACAATGAGCAGTACTTC.

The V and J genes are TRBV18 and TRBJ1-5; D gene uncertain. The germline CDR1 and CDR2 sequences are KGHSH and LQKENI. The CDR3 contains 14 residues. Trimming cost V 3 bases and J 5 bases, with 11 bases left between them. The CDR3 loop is CASSPTGMDQPQHF. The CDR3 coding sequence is TGTGCCAGCTCACCCACCGGGATGGATCAGCCCCAGCATTTT.

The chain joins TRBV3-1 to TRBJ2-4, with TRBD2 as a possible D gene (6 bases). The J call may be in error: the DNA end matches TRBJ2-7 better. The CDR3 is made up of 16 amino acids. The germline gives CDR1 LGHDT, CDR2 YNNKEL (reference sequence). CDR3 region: CASSQEGPRGWYEQYF. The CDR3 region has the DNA TGTGCCAGCAGCCAAGAGGGACCACGGGGGTGGTACGAGCAGTACTTC.